This T cell receptor (beta chain) derives from a study of cytomegalovirus exposure and HLA in healthy donors. The PCR made use of 60 Vbeta and 13 Jbeta primers. The data were produced by immunoSEQ multiplex PCR, yet TCRdb's version contains in-frame clones alone and is incomplete. The listing records roughly 30,000 clones. As to this clone: Antigen: not known.

Trimming stripped 6 bases from V and 6 bases from J, with 15 bases between. The CDR3 contains 14 residues. Germline V gene lookup returns CDR1 MDHEN and CDR2 SYDVKM. The donors (healthy individuals) were bone marrow donors. Findings and limits, study-wide: Being productive about 87% or about 30% of the time was typical of most TCR beta V segments in an earlier analysis. Donors were assumed by presence/absence analyses to have roughly uniform sequencing depth. A few V segments could not be told apart, such as TRBV6-2 and TRBV6-3, and were left out.

Source material: PBMCs. The TCR originated in a female donor in good health and CMV-seronegative. V gene TRBV28 combines with J gene TRBJ1-5, with D possibly being TRBD1 (5 bases). The CDR3 spells CASSSGGESQPQHF. The CDR3 region has the DNA TGTGCCAGCAGCTCAGGAGGGGAAAGTCAGCCCCAGCATTTT.